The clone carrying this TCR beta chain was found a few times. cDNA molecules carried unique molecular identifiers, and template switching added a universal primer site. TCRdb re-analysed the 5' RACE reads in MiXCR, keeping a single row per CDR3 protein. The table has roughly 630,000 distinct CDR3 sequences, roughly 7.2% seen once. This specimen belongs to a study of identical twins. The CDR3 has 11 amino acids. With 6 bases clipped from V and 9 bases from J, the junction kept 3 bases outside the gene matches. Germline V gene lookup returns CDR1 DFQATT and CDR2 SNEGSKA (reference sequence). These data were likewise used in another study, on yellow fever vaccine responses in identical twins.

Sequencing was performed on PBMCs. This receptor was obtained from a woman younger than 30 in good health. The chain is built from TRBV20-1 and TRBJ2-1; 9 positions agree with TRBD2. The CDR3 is CSAGLAFEQFF. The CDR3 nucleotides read TGCAGTGCAGGACTAGCGTTTGAGCAGTTCTTC.